Each of the 17 T cell receptor beta chains below was sequenced from the same sample in a study of quantifying T cell responses using KT2 cells. The overall study: Reverse transcription used primers in the TCR alpha and beta constant regions.

A single-stranded UMI oligo with SP2 sequence was ligated to cDNA 3' ends. An equimolar mix of RC1.1 and RC1.2 primed the beta chain across TRBC1 and TRBC2. TCRdb reprocessed the UMI-ligation and nested PCR reads with MiXCR, giving one entry per CDR3 protein. This table holds tens of thousands of distinct CDR3 sequences, 7.3% found once. Material for sequencing was PBMCs spiked with cells of the T cell clone KT2. The receptors here all came from a human donor.

The chain uses TRBV14 and TRBJ2-6; TRBD1 or TRBD2 may be the D gene (5 bases each). Per the germline V gene, CDR1 is SGHDN and CDR2 is FVKESK. The CDR3 totals 17 residues. The V and J ends lost 4 bases and 0 bases respectively, with 13 bases between them. For the CDR3, the DNA is TGTGCCAGCAGCCCGGGACCCTGGAGCTCTGGGGCCAACGTCCTGACTTTC. Protein sequence: CASSPGPWSSGANVLTF.

This clonotype was counted many times. The rearrangement joins TRBV19 to TRBJ2-1, with 8 bases fitting TRBD2. Looked up from germline, CDR1 is LNHDA and CDR2 is SQIVND (reference sequence). CDR3 length: 14 amino acids. J gave up 9 bases and V 9 bases, and 13 bases lay outside the gene matches. The CDR3 sequence is CASSVGTGGGEQFF. The CDR3 DNA sequence: TGTGCCAGCTCTGTTGGTACGGGAGGGGGTGAGCAGTTCTTC.

The chain uses TRBV4-2 and TRBJ2-5; TRBD2 matches at 8 bases. Per the germline V gene, CDR1 is LGHNA and CDR2 is YNFKEQ. The CDR3 length is 16 residues. Trimming took 3 bases from V and 5 from J; bases not matched to a gene: 11. Written as DNA, the CDR3 is TGTGCCAGCAGCCACGTACGGGGGGGCCATCTGGAGACCCAGTACTTC. It specifies CASSHVRGGHLETQYF.

Details on this clonotype: Since no conserved phenylalanine or tryptophan closes the CDR3, a read error is the likely cause. This chain uses TRBV12-3 or TRBV12-4 with TRBJ1-4; 7 bases match TRBD1. The CDR3 loop spans 15 amino acids. Germline trimming cut 7 bases from V and 7 bases from J; bases unmatched to any gene: 12. The CDR3 region is CASIASRDSSEKLFL. CDR3 nucleotide sequence: TGTGCCAGCATTGCTTCCCGGGACAGCAGTGAAAAACTGTTTCTT.

This chain joins TRBV5-6 and TRBJ2-4, with unresolved D. Trimming took off 2 bases at V and 7 bases at J, with 7 bases between the two ends. CDR1 is SGHDT, CDR2 YYEEEE, per germline. The CDR3 contains 12 residues. The CDR3, as DNA: TGTGCCAGCAGCTTCCAGTTGAACATTCAGTACTTC. Protein product: CASSFQLNIQYF.

This clonotype was seen repeatedly, ten times or more. The chain employs TRBV6-5 and TRBJ1-5, with TRBD1 as a possible D gene (6 bases). Trimming shortened V by 5 bases and J by 0 bases, and 8 bases separated the two germline ends. The germline gives CDR1 MNHEY, CDR2 SVGAGI. This CDR3 region has 14 residues. CDR3 protein: CASSTGYSNQPQHF. In DNA form, the CDR3 reads TGTGCCAGCAGTACAGGGTATAGCAATCAGCCCCAGCATTTT.

V is TRBV19 and J is TRBJ1-1; TRBD1 is a possible D gene (6 bases). The germline V gene has CDR1 LNHDA and CDR2 SQIVND (reference sequence). The CDR3 contains 15 residues. Trimming took 3 bases from V and 0 from J, leaving 11 bases between them. CDR3 residues: CASSMLGHLNTEAFF. CDR3 in DNA: TGTGCCAGTAGTATGTTGGGACACCTGAACACTGAAGCTTTCTTT.

This clonotype showed up many times. V gene TRBV6-2 or TRBV6-3 combines with J gene TRBJ1-6; TRBD1 might be the D (5 bases). The V gene's germline CDR1 is MNHEY and CDR2 SVGEGT. V lost 10 bases and J 15 bases, leaving 25 bases between the germline ends. CDR3 length: 14 residues. Here the CDR3 reads CATATGAPGLVLHF. Here the CDR3 DNA reads TGTGCCACCGCAACAGGAGCCCCCGGTCTGGTCCTCCACTTT.

The chain has TRBV11-3 and TRBJ2-7, with no clear D. The CDR3 length is 12 residues. The V end lost 1 base, the J end lost 5 bases, and 6 bases lay between the germline ends. Germline CDR1 reads SGHNT; CDR2 reads YENEEA. In nucleotides, the CDR3 is TGTGCCAGCAGCTTAGGTAGACACGAGCAGTACTTC. Protein sequence: CASSLGRHEQYF.

The table lists this clonotype with many counts. The chain employs TRBV5-1 and TRBJ2-5; D gene unclear. Germline V gene data show CDR1 as SGHRS and CDR2 as YFSETQ. Between the trimmed V and J ends, which lost 2 bases and 5 bases, there was a span of 7 bases. This CDR3 has 12 amino acids. The CDR3 reads CASSLRVETQYF. The DNA for the CDR3 is TGCGCCAGCAGCTTAAGAGTTGAGACCCAGTACTTC.

This clonotype was counted between two and nine times. V is TRBV3-1 and J is TRBJ2-7, with D perhaps matching TRBD1 (5 bases). Germline CDR1 reads LGHDT; CDR2 reads YNNKEL (reference sequence). This CDR3 has 17 residues. V lost 0 bases to trimming and J lost 4 bases, with 19 bases between them. The CDR3 DNA sequence: TGTGCCAGCAGCCAAGATCCCGCCAGACAGCACCGATACGAGCAGTACTTC. It specifies CASSQDPARQHRYEQYF.

This clonotype has only a few counts. Here the CDR3 DNA reads TGTGCCAGCAGTCCCTCCCGGGGTTACCTCTCCTACGAGCAGTACTTC. This gives the protein CASSPSRGYLSYEQYF. The rearrangement uses TRBV7-9 and TRBJ2-7; D is perhaps TRBD2 (5 bases). The ends were cut back, 6 bases at V and 0 bases at J, with 18 bases in the middle. Germline V gene data show CDR1 as SEHNR and CDR2 as FQNEAQ (reference sequence). This CDR3 contains 16 residues.

The V and J genes are TRBV5-6 and TRBJ2-2; D gene uncertain. The V end lost 0 bases, the J end lost 5 bases, and 5 bases lay between the germline ends. Germline CDR1 and CDR2: SGHDT and YYEEEE. The CDR3 sequence is 13 residues long. CDR3 sequence (DNA): TGTGCCAGCAGCTTGGTGATTACCGGGGAGCTGTTTTTT. As protein: CASSLVITGELFF.

This clonotype was seen ten or more times. The V call is TRBV10-2, the J call TRBJ1-1, with D unclear. Germline V gene data show CDR1 as WSHSY and CDR2 as SAAADI. Trimming shortened V by 0 bases and J by 6 bases, and 11 bases separated the two germline ends. The CDR3 is 14 amino acids. The CDR3 loop is CASSESMGTAEAFF. DNA of the CDR3: TGCGCCAGCAGTGAGTCAATGGGCACGGCTGAAGCTTTCTTT.

The CDR3 here is CAWSVGAGNEKLFF. CDR3 DNA sequence: TGTGCCTGGAGTGTTGGGGCAGGGAATGAAAAACTGTTTTTT. The chain is built from TRBV30 and TRBJ1-4, with D maybe TRBD1 (5 bases). V was clipped by 0 bases and J by 5 bases, with 10 bases between them. Germline CDR1 reads GTSNPN; CDR2 reads SVGIG (reference sequence). The CDR3 length is 14 residues.

This clonotype was observed a few times. The rearrangement joins TRBV6-5 to TRBJ2-7; TRBD1 aligns across 9 bases. Germline CDR1 and CDR2: MNHEY and SVGAGI. Losses at the gene ends were 6 bases for V and 3 bases for J; bases not matched to a gene: 9. CDR3 length: 15 residues. CDR3 region: CASSPGGTGNYEQYF. The CDR3 DNA reads TGTGCCAGCAGCCCCGGGGGGACAGGGAACTACGAGCAGTACTTC.

A few counts support this clonotype. The chain is built from TRBV20-1 and TRBJ2-7; 7 bases align to TRBD1. After removal of 6 bases from V and 4 bases from J, the junction contained 12 bases not matched to a gene. Germline-derived CDR1 and CDR2 are DFQATT and SNEGSKA (reference sequence). The CDR3 is 14 residues long. CDR3 coding DNA: TGCAGTGCGTCCGGGACAGTAGGAGGTTACGAGCAGTACTTC. Translated: CSASGTVGGYEQYF.